This T cell receptor beta chain was retrieved from a study of T-cell reconstitution after alpha-beta-depleted transplantation in children (dated by TCRdb to 2016 to 2017). Concerning the study at large: The study quantitatively tracked T-cell immune reconstitution after TCRalphabeta/CD19-depleted allogeneic hematopoietic cell transplantation in children using TCR repertoire profiling. The full study reports these points: About two months after transplant, the apparently early recovery of alphabetaT-cell counts reportedly depended on just several hundred clones that had expanded rapidly and came from non-depleted graft cells. In some patients, high TCRbeta diversity at day 60 was attributed to recipient T cells and intrathymic progenitors that had survived conditioning. Over subsequent months, a decline in hyperexpanded clone frequencies was noted, and after one year, T-cell counts and TCRbeta diversity were mostly ascribed to newly produced T cells.

This specimen's treatment or condition label, interpreted: allogeneic hematopoietic cell transplantation with graft depleted of TCRalphabeta T cells and CD19 B cells. The transplant recipients were children given TCRalphabeta/CD19-depleted allogeneic hematopoietic cell grafts. Taken from cysteine to phenylalanine, the CDR3 has 15 residues. Only the CDR3 region is kept as DNA, spanning 45 bases read in frame from base 1. Deletion took 5 bases off V and 11 bases off J, with a span of 24 bases between the germline ends. The library was made by PCR. Instrument used: Illumina HiSeq 2500. TCR library preparation used molecular barcoding, with unique molecular identifiers applied to normalize quantification of the TCRbeta repertoire. The public reads were run again by TCRdb, first through fastp at Q25 and then through MiXCR, and only productive beta chains were kept. All rows with the same CDR3 protein become a single entry with the most common DNA and genes. This sample holds about 980,000 distinct CDR3 sequences; roughly 29% were observed only once. In total, the top ten clones hold roughly 30% of the sample.

About this clonotype itself: It has no known antigen specificity. The input lacks base qualities; no much larger clone sits a single base away.

The input for sequencing was PBMCs, mostly from graft donor cells, taken 360 days after TCRalphabeta/CD19-depleted stem cell transplant. The clonotype originates from a boy younger than two who had a stem cell transplant for SCID, so the T cells may come from the graft donor. The receptor chain draws on TRBV12-3 or TRBV12-4 and TRBJ1-1; a tentative D call is TRBD1 (6 bases match). At the DNA level, the sequence is TGTGCCAGCAGTCCCTGGGCAACAGGGCCGGGTAGGGCTTTCTTT. It translates as CASSPWATGPGRAFF.